This TCR beta chain originates from a study of beta chain features in type 1 diabetes. Notes on the study in general: The study found moderately but significantly shorter TCRB CDR3s in all four CD4+ subsets of Type 1 diabetes patients.

Reverse transcribing all isolated RNA meant expressed TCRB transcripts were sequenced. Profiling relied on immunoSEQ multiplex PCR, and the TCRdb table lists in-frame clones only, not all of them. This sample has about 390,000 clones, with around 10% found just once. This clone was seen a handful of times. Its antigen remains unidentified. Trimming left V 5 bases short and J 2 bases short, with 16 bases between. The CDR3 is 15 amino acids. Germline V gene lookup returns CDR1 SGHTA and CDR2 FQGNSA. Sequences were obtained from central memory CD4+ T cells from blood. J is TRBJ2-7 and V is TRBV7-2; D call uncertain. This sequence originates from a man aged 25-40 years with type 1 diabetes. In DNA, the CDR3 is TGTGCCAGCAGCGATCGACCAGGCCGCACCTACGAGCAGTACTTC. It yields the protein CASSDRPGRTYEQYF.